Listed below are T cell receptor beta chains from one sample, sequenced in a study of CD8+CD57+ T cells in acquired aplastic anemia. TCRdb fed the reads into MiXCR, producing one record per CDR3 protein. Among about 190,000 distinct CDR3 sequences listed, nearly 50% were seen once. Specimen: sorted CD4+, CD8+, or CD8+CD57+ T cells (not recorded which) from PBMCs. All receptors derive from a human donor with aplastic anemia. Both conserved end residues are part of each CDR3. The order of the fields is clone size, J gene, D gene, V gene, CDR3 protein, CDR3 DNA. A D gene is named only where the DNA matches it firmly. Some rows mark clone size as missing; the rest say once, few, many or name a class of expanded clone.

>NA|TRBJ1-2|NA|TRBV24-1
CASDLRGYGYTF
TGTGCATCGGACCTTCGGGGCTATGGCTACACCTTC
>NA|TRBJ2-5|TRBD2|TRBV4-2
CASSQDATSGYQETQYF
TGTGCCAGCAGCCAAGATGCTACTAGCGGTTACCAAGAGACCCAGTACTTC
>NA|TRBJ1-4|NA|TRBV5-1
CASSLRSGVGEKLFF
TGCGCCAGCAGCTTGAGGTCTGGGGTGGGTGAAAAACTGTTTTTT
>NA|TRBJ2-7|NA|TRBV7-6
CASSQDRASEQYF
TGTGCCAGCAGCCAAGACAGAGCTTCCGAGCAGTACTTC
>NA|TRBJ1-3|NA|TRBV2
CASKLRESGNTIYF
TGTGCCAGTAAACTCAGGGAGTCCGGAAACACCATATATTTT
>NA|TRBJ2-2|TRBD1|TRBV2
CASTTDRSLGGELFF
TGTGCCAGCACGACGGACAGGTCTTTAGGCGGGGAGCTGTTTTTT
>few|TRBJ1-1|NA|TRBV9
CASSPSNTEAFF
TGTGCCAGCAGCCCCTCGAACACTGAAGCTTTCTTT
>NA|TRBJ2-7|NA|TRBV5-6
CTSSSPRDTYEQYF
TGTACCAGCAGCTCCCCCCGGGACACCTACGAGCAGTACTTC
>once|TRBJ2-7|NA|TRBV19
CASSGAPLYEQYF
TGTGCCTCCTCGGGGGCCCCTCTCTACGAGCAGTACTTC
>many|TRBJ2-1|NA|TRBV11-2
CASSLVTPLYNEQFF
TGTGCCAGCAGCTTGGTGACACCCCTCTACAATGAGCAGTTCTTC
>NA|TRBJ2-1|TRBD2|TRBV11-2
CASSLGGRGNEQFF
TGTGCCAGCAGCCTAGGCGGGAGGGGCAATGAGCAGTTCTTC
>NA|TRBJ2-2|NA|TRBV10-3
CAISERFGEGGGELFF
TGTGCCATCAGTGAGAGGTTCGGGGAAGGCGGCGGGGAGCTGTTTTTT
>NA|TRBJ1-3|TRBD1|TRBV29-1
CSVKQGARGNTIYF
TGCAGCGTAAAACAGGGGGCACGGGGAAACACCATATATTTT
>many|TRBJ2-3|TRBD2|TRBV20-1
CSALGSVAGGTDTQYF
TGCAGTGCCCTAGGATCAGTAGCGGGAGGCACAGATACGCAGTATTTT
>NA|TRBJ2-3|TRBD2|TRBV29-1
CSVGFPAGGVNF
TGCAGCGTTGGGTTCCCGGCGGGGGGGGTAAATTTT
>NA|TRBJ2-1|NA|TRBV10-3
CAISDLRAVYDEQFF
TGTGCCATCAGTGATTTGAGGGCCGTATACGATGAGCAGTTCTTC
>few|TRBJ2-7|NA|TRBV20-1
CSARVGGSYEQYF
TGCAGTGCTAGAGTGGGGGGAAGCTACGAGCAGTACTTC
>many|TRBJ1-2|NA|TRBV6-5
CASRGRGDYGYTF
TGTGCCAGCAGGGGGCGCGGAGACTATGGCTACACCTTC
>many|TRBJ2-3|TRBD2|TRBV9
CASSPREGLVADTQYF
TGTGCCAGCAGCCCCCGGGAGGGGCTGGTCGCAGATACGCAGTATTTT
>many|TRBJ1-2|TRBD1|TRBV4-1
CASSHKDRDHGYTF
TGCGCCAGCAGCCACAAAGACAGGGACCATGGCTACACCTTC
>once|TRBJ2-1|NA|TRBV25-1
CASSAVGPANEQFF
TGTGCCAGCAGTGCAGTGGGACCTGCCAATGAGCAGTTCTTC
>NA|TRBJ2-2|TRBD2|TRBV24-1
CATSDHQGGDTGELFF
TGTGCCACCAGTGACCACCAGGGAGGGGACACCGGGGAGCTGTTTTTT
>NA|TRBJ2-7|TRBD2|TRBV10-1
CASLWASGRAHEQYF
TGCGCCAGCCTTTGGGCTAGCGGGAGGGCCCACGAGCAGTACTTC
>few|TRBJ2-5|TRBD2|TRBV5-4
CASSLVASGQETQYF
TGTGCCAGCAGCTTGGTGGCTAGCGGACAAGAGACCCAGTACTTC
>many|TRBJ2-7|TRBD2|TRBV6-5
CASKGLAGKYEQYF
TGTGCCAGCAAGGGACTAGCGGGAAAGTACGAGCAGTACTTC
>NA|TRBJ2-5|NA|TRBV2
CASSREIAETQYF
TGTGCCAGCAGTAGAGAGATCGCGGAGACCCAGTACTTC
>NA|TRBJ1-1|NA|TRBV5-1
CASSLEGETEAFF
TGCGCCAGCAGCTTGGAAGGGGAGACTGAAGCTTTCTTT
>NA|TRBJ2-7|NA|TRBV12-3/TRBV12-4
CASSFQTIPYEQYF
TGTGCCAGCAGTTTTCAGACCATCCCCTACGAGCAGTACTTC
>many|TRBJ2-7|NA|TRBV12-3/TRBV12-4
CASSLVSQGPSYEQYF
TGTGCCAGCAGTTTAGTTTCACAGGGTCCCTCCTACGAGCAGTACTTC
>NA|TRBJ2-2|TRBD1|TRBV4-1
CASSQVGTANTGELFF
TGCGCCAGCAGCCAAGTAGGGACAGCGAACACCGGGGAGCTGTTTTTT
>NA|TRBJ1-4|TRBD1|TRBV6-1
CASSISYRGEKLFF
TGTGCCAGCAGTATCTCCTACAGGGGTGAAAAACTGTTTTTT
>NA|TRBJ2-7|NA|TRBV7-2
CASSLVFGEQYF
TGTGCCAGCAGCTTAGTTTTCGGCGAGCAGTACTTC
>many|TRBJ2-7|NA|TRBV20-1
CSARGMTRGNPYEQYF
TGCAGTGCTAGAGGGATGACACGCGGGAACCCCTACGAGCAGTACTTC
>many|TRBJ1-2|TRBD1|TRBV11-3
CASSADREGFGGYTF
TGTGCCAGCAGCGCGGACAGGGAAGGATTTGGAGGCTACACCTTC
>many|TRBJ1-2|NA|TRBV5-1
CASTLGAGADYGYTF
TGCGCCAGCACCCTCGGGGCGGGGGCCGACTATGGCTACACCTTC
>NA|TRBJ2-6|NA|TRBV15
CATSSPVAGANVLTF
TGTGCCACCAGCAGTCCAGTGGCTGGGGCCAACGTCCTGACTTTC
>many|TRBJ2-7|NA|TRBV10-1
CASSESRVRHYEQYF
TGCGCCAGCAGTGAGTCGAGGGTGCGGCACTACGAGCAGTACTTC
>NA|TRBJ2-2|NA|TRBV7-8
CASSTAGGGELFF
TGTGCCAGCAGCACCGCAGGAGGGGGGGAGCTGTTTTTT
>NA|TRBJ2-7|NA|TRBV20-1
CSASAGTYEQYF
TGCAGTGCTAGCGCAGGGACCTACGAGCAGTACTTC
>NA|TRBJ1-2|TRBD1|TRBV15
CATSRNRDSDGYTF
TGTGCCACCAGCAGAAACCGGGACAGCGATGGCTACACCTTC
>NA|TRBJ2-3|NA|TRBV24-1
CATSVGGASTDTQYF
TGTGCCACCAGTGTGGGGGGGGCTAGCACAGATACGCAGTATTTT
>few|TRBJ1-1|NA|TRBV20-1
CSARAVYRDTEAFF
TGCAGTGCTAGGGCAGTGTATCGAGATACTGAAGCTTTCTTT
>few|TRBJ2-1|NA|TRBV3-1
CASSRGVLEQFF
TGTGCCAGCAGCCGGGGGGTCCTGGAGCAGTTCTTC
>NA|TRBJ2-1|NA|TRBV7-2
CASSLGVGEQFF
TGTGCCAGCAGCCTCGGTGTCGGTGAGCAGTTCTTC
>NA|TRBJ2-1|NA|TRBV7-2
CASSLLRFEQFF
TGTGCCAGCAGCTTATTGCGTTTTGAGCAGTTCTTC
>many|TRBJ2-3|TRBD1|TRBV2
CASRGQISTDTQYF
TGTGCCAGCAGGGGACAGATTAGCACAGATACGCAGTATTTT
>many|TRBJ2-1|NA|TRBV5-1
CASSFGQGNEQFF
TGCGCCAGCAGCTTCGGGCAGGGGAATGAGCAGTTCTTC
>few|TRBJ1-1|NA|TRBV13
CASSHNSHTTGHWERTEAFF
TGTGCCAGCAGCCATAATTCCCATACTACGGGACACTGGGAGAGAACTGAAGCTTTCTTT
>NA|TRBJ2-7|TRBD1|TRBV2
CASSGRDRGRYEQYF
TGTGCCAGCAGTGGACGGGACAGGGGAAGGTACGAGCAGTACTTC
>many|TRBJ2-6|NA|TRBV7-3
CASSRNSGANVLTF
TGTGCCAGCAGTCGTAACTCTGGGGCCAACGTCCTGACTTTC